The 17 T cell receptor beta chains in this list originate from one sample, sequenced in a study of shared clonotypes between healthy human individuals. Positively selected for CCR7, the CD45RO-negative cells used as naive CD8 cells excluded terminally differentiated effector memory CD45RA+ cells. TCRdb's copy holds only in-frame clones and misses some; the assay was immunoSEQ multiplex PCR. The sample consists of some 2,000,000 clones, less than 95% of them appearing once. The sequenced sample consisted of naive CD8+ T cells sorted from blood. The receptors originated from a man aged 18 to 35 in good health.

In its sample, this clone was seen once. This rearrangement joins TRBV9 to TRBJ2-3; perhaps TRBD1 as D (5 bases). Germline CDR1 and CDR2: SGDLS and YYNGEE. Trimming removed 0 bases at V and 5 bases at J, with 10 bases between. There are 14 residues in the CDR3. The CDR3 protein is CASSVGGAKDTQYF. The CDR3 coding sequence is TGTGCCAGCAGCGTAGGGGGCGCGAAAGATACGCAGTATTTT. Together with reference TRBV9 and TRBJ2-3, the CDR3 gives the full variable domain: DSGVTQTPKHLITATGQRVTLRCSPRSGDLSVYWYQQSLDQGLQFLIQYYNGEERAKGNILERFSAQQFPDLHSELNLSSLELGDSALYFCASSVGGAKDTQYFGPGTRLTVL.

The chain joins TRBV9 to TRBJ2-3, with D hard to call. The germline V and J ends were trimmed by 2 bases and 3 bases, with 10 bases remaining between them. The CDR3 is 14 amino acids. Germline CDR1 and CDR2: SGDLS and YYNGEE. CDR3 sequence reads: CASSVSSITDTQYF. The CDR3 region has the DNA TGTGCCAGCAGCGTGAGCAGTATAACAGATACGCAGTATTTT.

The chain combines TRBV11-2 with TRBJ2-1, with D perhaps TRBD1 or TRBD2 (5 bases each). V lost 5 bases and J lost 5, with 16 bases in between. Per germline, CDR1 SGHAT and CDR2 FQNNGV. The CDR3 sequence is 15 residues long. This chain's CDR3 is CASSPRDVINNEQFF. CDR3 DNA sequence: TGTGCCAGCAGCCCCAGGGACGTAATTAACAATGAGCAGTTCTTC.

The V gene is TRBV4-1, the J gene TRBJ2-5; 11 bases align to TRBD2. V lost 7 bases, J lost 1 base, and 2 bases stayed unmatched. The CDR3 consists of 14 residues. CDR1 is MGHRA and CDR2 is YSYEKL in the germline V gene. CDR3 nucleotides: TGCGCCAGCACTAGCGGGGGGCCCCAAGAGACCCAGTACTTC. This codes for CASTSGGPQETQYF.

The chain uses TRBV6-5 and TRBJ2-3; 10 bases fit TRBD1. The length of the CDR3 is 16 residues. Germline loops: CDR1 MNHEY, CDR2 SVGAGI. Trimming removed 2 bases from V and 6 bases from J; junction bases left unmatched: 8. CDR3 in amino acids: CASSYNPDRGTDTQYF. The CDR3 region has the DNA TGTGCCAGCAGTTACAACCCGGACAGGGGGACCGATACGCAGTATTTT.

Note on this clone: The same CDR3 arises from other DNA sequences in this sample as well. The chain combines TRBV4-1 with TRBJ1-2; no reliable D call. The germline CDR1 and CDR2 sequences are MGHRA and YSYEKL. This CDR3 has 13 amino acids. V was pared by 1 base and J by 3 bases, with 6 bases between. The CDR3 DNA sequence: TGCGCCAGCAGCCAAGTGGGTGACTATGGCTACACCTTC. It is translated as CASSQVGDYGYTF.

The table lists this clone with a count of one. The chain joins TRBV11-2 to TRBJ2-7; D unclear. CDR3 length: 13 residues. Germline V gives CDR1 SGHAT, CDR2 FQNNGV. V was cut by 5 bases and J by 0 bases, with 8 bases left in between. CDR3 bases: TGTGCCAGCAGCCAAGGCGGCTCCTACGAGCAGTACTTC. The encoded protein is CASSQGGSYEQYF.

The CDR3 here is CATSLADEQFF. CDR3 in DNA: TGTGCCACCAGCTTAGCCGATGAGCAGTTCTTC. The genes are TRBV15 and TRBJ2-1; D gene ambiguous. Germline CDR1 and CDR2: LNHNV and YYDKDF (reference sequence). There are 11 residues in the CDR3. Trimming pared 5 bases from V and 8 bases from J, leaving 7 bases between.

This chain joins TRBV11-2 and TRBJ1-4; a possible D gene is TRBD1 (5 bases). The CDR3 consists of 16 residues. Trimming removed 0 bases from V and 6 bases from J, with 14 bases in between. In germline, CDR1 is SGHAT, CDR2 FQNNGV. The CDR3: CASSLDEEGQDEKLFF. In DNA form, the CDR3 reads TGTGCCAGCAGCTTAGATGAAGAGGGGCAGGATGAAAAACTGTTTTTT.

This clone has just one count. The chain is built from TRBV10-1 and TRBJ2-7; TRBD2 matches at 9 bases. V lost 5 bases and J lost 7; bases outside the gene matches: 6. CDR3 length equals 13 residues. CDR1 and CDR2 (germline): WNHNN, SYGVQD (reference sequence). The CDR3, as DNA: TGCGCCAGCAGTCCGGGACTAGCCGGGGAGCAGTACTTC. Protein product: CASSPGLAGEQYF.

The V call is TRBV28, the J call TRBJ2-7, with TRBD2 identical over 14 bases. The CDR3 runs 20 residues. The V segment lost 5 bases and the J segment 2 bases; nucleotides outside the gene matches: 17. Germline values: CDR1 MDHEN, CDR2 SYDVKM. The CDR3, as DNA: TGTGCCAGCAGTGGAACCGGGACAGAGACTAGCGGGGGGGTACCCTACGAGCAGTACTTC. This sequence encodes CASSGTGTETSGGVPYEQYF.

This rearrangement joins TRBV9 to TRBJ2-1, with TRBD2 matching 8 bases. Germline trimming cut 3 bases from V and 6 bases from J; bases unmatched to any gene: 17. There are 18 residues in the CDR3. Germline values: CDR1 SGDLS, CDR2 YYNGEE. This CDR3 reads CASSGSKTGTRFGNEQFF. The CDR3 DNA reads TGTGCCAGCAGCGGATCCAAAACCGGGACTAGATTCGGCAATGAGCAGTTCTTC.

The rearrangement joins TRBV19 to TRBJ2-7; 8 positions match TRBD1. CDR1 is LNHDA and CDR2 is SQIVND in the germline V gene (reference sequence). The junction had 12 bases not matched to a gene; V was cut back by 5 bases and J by 6 bases. The CDR3 is made up of 15 amino acids. CDR3 sequence (DNA): TGTGCCAGTAGTCCGCCGTGGACAGGGCTTGGCGAGCAGTACTTC. Translated: CASSPPWTGLGEQYF.

The gene calls are TRBV9 and TRBJ2-3; the match to TRBD2 covers 8 bases. Trimming removed 0 bases from V and 4 bases from J; junction bases left unmatched: 4. From germline, CDR1 is SGDLS and CDR2 YYNGEE. This CDR3 is built from 15 residues. CDR3 amino acids: CASSVGGLVSDTQYF. The CDR3, as DNA: TGTGCCAGCAGCGTAGGGGGACTAGTTTCAGATACGCAGTATTTT.

The count of this clone is one. The V gene is TRBV30, the J gene TRBJ1-1, with 11 positions matching TRBD1. The ends lost 1 base at V and 0 bases at J; junction bases unmatched: 16. CDR3 length: 20 residues. Germline V lookup: CDR1 GTSNPN, CDR2 SVGIG (reference sequence). The CDR3 DNA follows: TGTGCCTGGAGTGGGACAGGGGGCATTCCCAAACCTTTTATGAACACTGAAGCTTTCTTT. Translation: CAWSGTGGIPKPFMNTEAFF.

The count of this clone is one. This sequence joins TRBV5-6 and TRBJ2-7; 7 bases are shared with TRBD1. Germline-derived CDR1 and CDR2 are SGHDT and YYEEEE. The V gene end was trimmed by 1 base and the J gene end by 1 base; junction bases not matched to a gene: 11. The CDR3 runs 17 residues. The CDR3 here is CASSLPPSTGTSYEQYF. In nucleotides, the CDR3 is TGTGCCAGCAGCTTGCCACCCTCGACAGGGACGTCCTACGAGCAGTACTTC. Full variable domain (remainder filled in from reference TRBV5-6 and TRBJ2-7): DAGVTQSPTHLIKTRGQQVTLRCSPKSGHDTVSWYQQALGQGPQFIFQYYEEEERQRGNFPDRFSGHQFPNYSSELNVNALLLGDSALYLCASSLPPSTGTSYEQYFGPGTRLTVT.

The chain is built from TRBV28 and TRBJ2-3; TRBD1 might be the D (6 bases). CDR1 is MDHEN, CDR2 SYDVKM, per germline. V lost 2 bases and J lost 1, with 10 bases in between. CDR3 length: 15 amino acids. The CDR3 spells CASSLVDSRTDTQYF. In DNA, the CDR3 is TGTGCCAGCAGTTTAGTGGACAGCCGCACAGATACGCAGTATTTT.